This TCR beta chain was obtained from a study of cytomegalovirus exposure and HLA in healthy donors. Notes on this clone: As yet, its antigen is unknown.

The V segment lost 0 bases and the J segment 0 bases; nucleotides outside the gene matches: 5. The V gene's germline CDR1 is LGHNA and CDR2 YSLEER. The CDR3 consists of 18 residues. Study outcomes and limitations: Association of 15,000 to 20,000 TCR beta sequences with HLA alleles was found at 0.05 false discovery rate in a later analysis.

The PCR used 60 Vbeta and 13 Jbeta primers. Profiled with immunoSEQ multiplex PCR; TCRdb holds only in-frame clones, not every one. The data show around 140,000 clones, around 72% seen once. The receptor was isolated from a man between 45 and 60 years old in good health and CMV-seropositive. Sequencing was carried out using PBMCs. This chain links TRBV4-3 with TRBJ2-2; 9 bases are shared with TRBD1. CDR3 bases: TGCGCCAGCAGCCAAGAGAGAGGGACAGGGACGAACACCGGGGAGCTGTTTTTT. This codes for CASSQERGTGTNTGELFF.